These 24 T cell receptor beta chains were sequenced from one sample in a study of T cells in Graves' hyperthyroidism and ophthalmopathy. TCR beta CDR3 sequences were amplified from RNA transcripts. First-round RT-PCR targeting the TCR CDR3 was performed with the HTBI primer set. TCRdb analysed the multiplex PCR reads with MiXCR anew, one entry per CDR3 protein. The sample includes 400,000 to 500,000 distinct CDR3 sequences, about 13% of them seen just once. Sequencing was performed on blood. These receptors were taken from a woman aged 18-29 years with Graves' hyperthyroidism.

The table lists this clonotype with many counts. V usage is TRBV2 and J usage is TRBJ2-3; TRBD1 might be the D (6 bases). The V gene lost 7 bases and the J gene lost 2 bases, with 16 bases spanning the gap. Looked up from germline, CDR1 is SNHLY and CDR2 is FYNNEI. The CDR3 length is 15 residues. The CDR3 coding sequence is TGTGCCAGCATACTCGGACAGTGGGACACAGATACGCAGTATTTT. Protein: CASILGQWDTDTQYF.

In this sample, this clonotype turned up many times. This rearrangement joins TRBV29-1 to TRBJ2-3, with 9 positions matching TRBD2. Germline V gene data show CDR1 as SQVTM and CDR2 as ANQGSEA. This CDR3 is built from 15 residues. Unmatched junction bases numbered 9, after V lost 4 bases and J lost 4 bases. Written as DNA, the CDR3 is TGCAGCGTTGCTGGAGGGATAGCGGGGGCAGATACGCAGTATTTT. Its protein product is CSVAGGIAGADTQYF.

As to this clonotype: No conserved phenylalanine or tryptophan is present at the end of the CDR3, so a read error is the likely explanation. Because the CDR3's place on the DNA is in doubt, the DNA is left out and the CDR3 is given as listed by TCRdb. V and J are TRBV14 and TRBJ2-7; the table calls TRBD1, which could not be checked here. A total of 14 residues make up the CDR3, ends included. CDR1 and CDR2 (germline): SGHDN, FVKESK. The chain's CDR3 is CASSQVGGSHPAVL.

This clonotype was picked up many times. The CDR3 is CASSVGVRDGGDNEQFF. The CDR3 DNA reads TGTGCCAGCAGCGTAGGGGTCCGGGACGGCGGGGACAATGAGCAGTTCTTC. The V call is TRBV9, the J call TRBJ2-1; a possible D gene is TRBD2 (6 bases). Germline V CDR1 and CDR2: SGDLS, YYNGEE. The CDR3 is 17 residues long. V dropped 0 bases and J dropped 5 bases, with 18 bases sitting between them.

This clonotype was seen many times. The rearrangement joins TRBV7-9 to TRBJ2-5; D gene uncertain. V lost 5 bases to trimming and J lost 1 base, with 8 bases between them. CDR3 size: 13 residues. The V gene's germline CDR1 is SEHNR and CDR2 FQNEAQ (reference sequence). CDR3 sequence: CASSPDRQETQYF. The DNA of the CDR3 is TGTGCCAGCAGCCCGGACCGCCAAGAGACCCAGTACTTC.

This clonotype was seen repeatedly, ten times or more. The V gene is TRBV28, the J gene TRBJ2-7, with TRBD1 matching over 7 bases. The CDR3 is 15 amino acids. The trim removed 5 bases at V and 3 bases at J, leaving 10 bases unmatched. Germline V lookup: CDR1 MDHEN, CDR2 SYDVKM. The CDR3 DNA reads TGTGCCAGCAGTCTTCTGGACAGGAACCTCTACGAGCAGTACTTC. This encodes CASSLLDRNLYEQYF.

This chain connects TRBV25-1 to TRBJ2-4, with D unresolved. V lost 1 base and J 8 bases, leaving 12 bases between the germline ends. This CDR3 has 14 residues. The V gene's germline CDR1 is MGHDK and CDR2 SYGVNS. The CDR3 nucleotides are TGTGCCAGCAGTGAATCCGCCTTCCAAGACATTCAGTACTTC. The encoded protein is CASSESAFQDIQYF.

This clonotype showed up just a few times. V gene TRBV29-1 combines with J gene TRBJ2-4; D is undetermined. The CDR3 is made up of 13 amino acids. Germline values: CDR1 SQVTM, CDR2 ANQGSEA. With 6 bases removed from V and 1 base from J, the gap between germline ends came to 10 bases. The CDR3: CSVVDSAKNIQYF. CDR3 nucleotide sequence: TGCAGCGTAGTCGACTCGGCCAAAAACATTCAGTACTTC.

The chain uses TRBV9 and TRBJ2-1; 7 bases fit TRBD2. The trim removed 0 bases at V and 7 bases at J, leaving 10 bases unmatched. CDR3 length: 16 residues. Germline assignment: CDR1 SGDLS and CDR2 YYNGEE. CDR3 sequence (DNA): TGTGCCAGCAGCGTAGCGTTCGCGGGAGCGGGGAATGAGCAGTTCTTC. Encoded protein: CASSVAFAGAGNEQFF. Drawing the rest from reference TRBV9 and TRBJ2-1, the complete variable domain is DSGVTQTPKHLITATGQRVTLRCSPRSGDLSVYWYQQSLDQGLQFLIQYYNGEERAKGNILERFSAQQFPDLHSELNLSSLELGDSALYFCASSVAFAGAGNEQFFGPGTRLTVL.

This clonotype has more than one count but fewer than ten. This chain joins TRBV7-8 and TRBJ2-4; a weak D match, TRBD1 (6 bases). Germline CDR1 is SGHVS and CDR2 is FQNEAQ. There are 13 residues in the CDR3. V was shortened by 9 bases and J by 5 bases, with 14 bases between the two germline ends. This chain's CDR3 is CASQTRTENIQYF. CDR3 nucleotides: TGTGCCAGTCAGACTCGGACAGAAAACATTCAGTACTTC.

As to this clonotype: This could be a read error, since a much larger clone is one nucleotide away. The V call is TRBV7-2, the J call TRBJ2-7, with TRBD2 matching over 9 bases. The CDR3 loop spans 13 amino acids. Germline V gives CDR1 SGHTA, CDR2 FQGNSA. The CDR3 nucleotides read TGCGCCAGCAGCTGGACTAGCGTCCACGAGCAGTACTTC. Amino acids: CASSWTSVHEQYF.

There are many counts of this clonotype. The chain couples TRBV6-1 to TRBJ1-1; a possible D gene is TRBD1 (5 bases). The germline CDR1 and CDR2 sequences are MNHNS and SASEGT. The CDR3 has 13 amino acids. V lost 3 bases, J lost 3 bases, and 8 bases lay in between. The CDR3 loop reads CASSDRVYTEAFF. The CDR3 nucleotides are TGTGCCAGCAGTGACAGGGTGTACACTGAAGCTTTCTTT.

This clonotype was seen many times. The gene calls are TRBV12-5 and TRBJ2-1; the D is unclear. Germline V lookup: CDR1 LGHNT, CDR2 FRNRAP. The CDR3 contains 13 residues. The V and J ends lost 5 bases and 6 bases respectively, with 11 bases between them. CDR3 bases: TGTGCTAGTGGTCTCTCCGCAAGCAATGAGCAGTTCTTC. Translation gives CASGLSASNEQFF.

J is TRBJ2-5 and V is TRBV29-1, with TRBD1 identical over 8 bases. The CDR3 totals 14 residues. The V and J ends lost 7 bases and 5 bases, in that order; junction bases with no gene match: 12. Germline V lookup: CDR1 SQVTM, CDR2 ANQGSEA. For the CDR3, the DNA is TGCAGCGCCAGCCCAGGGGGCGAATGGGAGACCCAGTACTTC. This codes for CSASPGGEWETQYF.

This clonotype was counted at least ten times. The CDR3 DNA reads TGTGCCAGCAGCTTTACGACTAGCGTATACAATGAGCAGTTCTTC. It is translated as CASSFTTSVYNEQFF. The chain joins TRBV11-3 to TRBJ2-1; 8 positions agree with TRBD2. The V gene's germline CDR1 is SGHNT and CDR2 YENEEA. The CDR3 has 15 residues. The V gene end was trimmed by 3 bases and the J gene end by 4 bases; junction bases not matched to a gene: 5.

This clonotype was recorded many times. The CDR3 is CASSQGSGQVWHGYTF. The DNA for the CDR3 is TGTGCCAGCAGCCAAGGATCCGGACAGGTTTGGCATGGCTACACCTTC. This chain joins TRBV3-1 and TRBJ1-2; 7 nucleotides align to TRBD1. Germline loops: CDR1 LGHDT, CDR2 YNNKEL (reference sequence). Trimming removed 1 base from V and 6 bases from J; junction bases left unmatched: 11. The CDR3 sequence is 16 residues long.

This clonotype occurred many times. The V call is TRBV7-8, the J call TRBJ2-7, with 8 bases lining up with TRBD1. The germline CDR1 and CDR2 sequences are SGHVS and FQNEAQ. This CDR3 is 15 amino acids long. V lost 5 bases to trimming and J lost 1 base; unmatched junction nucleotides: 7. The CDR3 DNA follows: TGTGCCAGCAGCCCCGGGACAGGCGCATCCTACGAGCAGTACTTC. Translation: CASSPGTGASYEQYF.

The V gene is TRBV6-1, the J gene TRBJ1-6; D is uncertain. CDR1 and CDR2 from the germline V gene are MNHNS and SASEGT. This CDR3 region has 13 residues. The germline V and J ends were trimmed by 7 bases and 10 bases, with 14 bases remaining between them. CDR3 protein: CASMSSLLSPLHF. Here the CDR3 DNA reads TGTGCCAGCATGAGTTCTCTATTATCACCCCTCCACTTT.

This clonotype was seen more than once but under ten times. This rearrangement joins TRBV7-9 to TRBJ2-1; 7 bases are a match to TRBD2. The V gene's germline CDR1 is SEHNR and CDR2 FQNEAQ (reference sequence). The length of the CDR3 is 16 residues. Losses at the gene ends were 2 bases for V and 5 bases for J; bases not matched to a gene: 9. CDR3 DNA: TGTGCCAGCAGCTTATGGGGGAGCGGGGTTCACAATGAGCAGTTCTTC. It translates to CASSLWGSGVHNEQFF. Full variable domain (missing parts from reference TRBV7-9 and TRBJ2-1): DTGVSQNPRHKITKRGQNVTFRCDPISEHNRLYWYRQTLGQGPEFLTYFQNEAQLEKSRLLSDRFSAERPKGSFSTLEIQRTEQGDSAMYLCASSLWGSGVHNEQFFGPGTRLTVL.

The sample holds many counts of this clonotype. The chain uses TRBV7-9 and TRBJ2-7; 7 bases map to TRBD1. V shed 4 bases and J 0 bases; nucleotides not matched to a gene: 9. CDR1 SEHNR and CDR2 FQNEAQ come from the germline V gene (reference sequence). CDR3 length: 16 residues. CDR3 loop: CASSSDSTGSSYEQYF. The DNA of the CDR3 is TGTGCCAGCAGCTCCGATTCGACAGGGTCCTCCTACGAGCAGTACTTC.

This clonotype has only a few counts. With a much larger clone just one base away, this may be a read error. The chain has TRBV12-3 or TRBV12-4 and TRBJ2-5, with 8 bases lining up with TRBD1. Trimming cost V 4 bases and J 7 bases; bases outside gene matches: 11. This CDR3 region has 15 residues. CDR3 in amino acids: CASSWTGISPGTQYF. CDR3 nucleotides: TGTGCCAGCAGTTGGACAGGGATTTCCCCTGGGACCCAGTACTTC.

This clonotype came up many times. The chain couples TRBV20-1 to TRBJ1-6, with D hard to call. V was shortened by 6 bases and J by 5 bases, with 14 bases between the two germline ends. Germline CDR1 and CDR2: DFQATT and SNEGSKA (reference sequence). The length of the CDR3 is 14 residues. CDR3 sequence: CSAYRRSNNSPLHF. The CDR3 DNA follows: TGCAGTGCCTACCGACGGTCCAATAATTCACCCCTCCACTTT.

This clonotype was seen a few times. This may arise from a read error, as a much more abundant clone is one base away. The chain joins TRBV6-6 to TRBJ1-1; D possibly corresponds to TRBD1 (5 bases). The CDR3 extends over 15 amino acids. Per the germline V gene, CDR1 is MNHNY and CDR2 is SVGAGI (reference sequence). The V end lost 0 bases, the J end lost 6 bases, and 14 bases lay between the germline ends. CDR3 sequence (DNA): TGTGCCAGCAGTTACTCGATCATGACAGTCCCTGAAGCTTTCTTT. Its protein product is CASSYSIMTVPEAFF.

This clonotype was seen at least ten times. J is TRBJ2-7 and V is TRBV28; 11 bases map to TRBD1. The ends lost 8 bases at V and 3 bases at J; junction bases unmatched: 9. This CDR3 comprises 15 residues. Germline V CDR1 and CDR2: MDHEN, SYDVKM. CDR3 nucleotides: TGTGCCAGCCAGGGGTCGGGACAGGGGGTCTACGAGCAGTACTTC. Protein product: CASQGSGQGVYEQYF.